These T cell receptor beta chains were read from a single sample in a study of shared clonotypes between healthy human individuals. Assay: immunoSEQ multiplex PCR; the TCRdb copy retains only in-frame clones and omits some. The sample shows more than 900,000 clones, about 80% of them seen only once. The specimen was memory CD4+ T cells from PBMCs. The receptor set was obtained from a man younger than 35 in good health. Some clones in this sample may be carry-over from other donors' samples. Both conserved end residues are part of each CDR3. Fields, in order: clone size, J gene, V gene, CDR3 length, D gene, CDR3 protein, CDR3 DNA. The D gene is left open where the match is weak. The listing skips clone size in some rows; elsewhere it reads once, few, many or a size class.

>-|TRBJ1-3|TRBV6-1|15|-
CASSWTVFSGNTIYF
TGTGCCAGCAGTTGGACAGTCTTCTCTGGAAACACCATATATTTT
>-|TRBJ2-5|TRBV28|16|-
CASSLPLWGSGETQYF
TGTGCCAGCAGTCTGCCTTTATGGGGGAGCGGGGAGACCCAGTACTTC
>-|TRBJ1-6|TRBV28|13|-
CASSLGGLRNPHF
TGTGCCAGCAGTTTGGGAGGCTTGCGGAACCCCCACTTT
>-|TRBJ1-1|TRBV5-4|14|-
CASSPGSETRQAFF
TGTGCCAGCAGCCCTGGTAGCGAGACACGGCAAGCTTTCTTT
>-|TRBJ2-2|TRBV6-6|14|-
CASIIRLFTGELFF
TGTGCCAGCATTATCCGGCTTTTCACCGGGGAGCTGTTTTTT
>-|TRBJ2-1|TRBV7-2|16|-
CASSAGGGEVWNEQFF
TGTGCCAGCAGCGCAGGAGGCGGAGAGGTGTGGAATGAGCAGTTCTTC
>many|TRBJ1-1|TRBV7-2|17|-
CASIPFPGMVGRTEAFF
TGTGCCAGCATCCCTTTTCCGGGAATGGTGGGCAGAACTGAAGCTTTCTTT
>-|TRBJ2-7|TRBV14|17|TRBD2
CASSRRKLAGVPYEQYF
TGTGCCAGCAGCCGCCGAAAACTAGCGGGAGTTCCCTACGAGCAGTACTTC
>-|TRBJ2-5|TRBV28|12|-
CAIQRGAETQYF
TGTGCGATTCAGAGGGGGGCAGAGACCCAGTACTTC
>few|TRBJ1-1|TRBV30|14|TRBD1
CAWSQGGTGTEAFF
TGTGCCTGGAGCCAGGGGGGGACGGGCACTGAAGCTTTCTTT
>-|TRBJ2-7|TRBV9|13|-
CASSPTRENEQYF
TGTGCCAGCAGCCCCACTAGGGAAAACGAGCAGTACTTC
>-|TRBJ2-5|TRBV10-3|14|-
CAISSTGNQETQYF
TGTGCCATCAGCTCGACCGGGAACCAAGAGACCCAGTACTTC
>-|TRBJ2-2|TRBV29-1|16|-
CSVVSVGGPRTGELFF
TGCAGCGTTGTCAGTGTCGGAGGGCCGAGAACCGGGGAGCTGTTTTTT
>-|TRBJ2-1|TRBV15|16|-
CATSRQNSGLRNEQFF
TGTGCCACCAGCAGGCAAAACAGTGGGTTACGGAATGAGCAGTTCTTC
>-|TRBJ2-7|TRBV28|13|-
CASSLQGRDEQYF
TGTGCCAGCAGTTTGCAGGGACGGGACGAGCAGTACTTC
>-|TRBJ2-2|TRBV2|15|-
CASSVGGSNTGELFF
TGTGCCAGCAGTGTTGGCGGGTCGAACACCGGGGAGCTGTTTTTT
>-|TRBJ2-7|TRBV29-1|12|-
CSVGTELYEQYF
TGCAGCGTTGGAACAGAACTGTACGAGCAGTACTTC
>once|TRBJ1-4|TRBV4-3|15|-
CASSQNAQVNEKLFF
TGCGCCAGCAGCCAAAACGCACAGGTTAATGAAAAACTGTTTTTT
>-|TRBJ1-4|TRBV5-5|14|-
CASSSTGTNEKLFF
TGTGCCAGCAGCTCGACAGGAACTAATGAAAAACTGTTTTTT
>-|TRBJ1-5|TRBV19|14|-
CASSKRGRDQPQHF
TGTGCCAGTAGTAAGAGGGGCAGGGACCAGCCCCAGCATTTT
>-|TRBJ1-1|TRBV30|13|-
CAWSGDLNTEAFF
TGTGCCTGGAGTGGAGACTTGAACACTGAAGCTTTCTTT
>-|TRBJ2-1|TRBV6-1|12|-
CATNTGYNEQFF
TGTGCCACCAATACGGGGTACAATGAGCAGTTCTTC
>once|TRBJ2-1|TRBV4-3|15|-
CASSPSGSSYNEQFF
TGCGCCAGCAGCCCCTCGGGGAGCTCCTACAATGAGCAGTTCTTC
>-|TRBJ2-7|TRBV2|16|TRBD2
CASSLGSGSGSHEQYF
TGTGCCAGCAGTCTTGGAAGCGGTAGCGGGAGTCACGAGCAGTACTTC
>-|TRBJ1-2|TRBV6-5|15|TRBD1
CASGPRAGGDYGYTF
TGTGCCAGCGGCCCCAGGGCAGGGGGGGACTATGGCTACACCTTC
>once|TRBJ2-1|TRBV18|16|TRBD2
CASSPPQSGSYNEQFF
TGTGCCAGCTCACCACCACAGAGCGGGAGTTACAATGAGCAGTTCTTC
>-|TRBJ2-5|TRBV7-2|17|TRBD2
CASNRLAGGLAQETQYF
TGTGCCAGCAACAGACTAGCGGGAGGGCTGGCCCAAGAGACCCAGTACTTC
>once|TRBJ2-1|TRBV10-3|16|TRBD2
CAISGLAGESYNEQFF
TGTGCCATCAGTGGTTTAGCGGGAGAATCCTACAATGAGCAGTTCTTC
>-|TRBJ2-5|TRBV7-9|14|TRBD2
CASSLSGGLETQYF
TGTGCCAGCAGCTTGTCGGGGGGGTTAGAGACCCAGTACTTC
>once|TRBJ2-7|TRBV5-1|15|TRBD2
CASSTGTSGAYEQYF
TGCGCCAGCAGCACCGGGACTAGTGGGGCCTACGAGCAGTACTTC
>-|TRBJ1-1|TRBV18|16|TRBD1
CASSPEGAGMNTEAFF
TGTGCCAGCTCACCGGAGGGGGCCGGCATGAACACTGAAGCTTTCTTT
>-|TRBJ2-4|TRBV18|17|-
CASSPSGVGGGQNIQYF
TGTGCCAGCTCACCATCGGGCGTGGGAGGCGGGCAAAACATTCAGTACTTC
>-|TRBJ1-3|TRBV18|18|-
CASSPNYGGTISGNTIYF
TGTGCCAGCTCACCGAACTACGGGGGTACGATCTCTGGAAACACCATATATTTT
>-|TRBJ1-3|TRBV5-1|16|-
CASKGEPGAYGNTIYF
TGCGCCAGCAAAGGGGAACCAGGGGCTTATGGAAACACCATATATTTT
>-|TRBJ2-7|TRBV6-5|14|-
CASSYQWTIGEQYF
TGTGCCAGCAGTTACCAGTGGACTATAGGCGAGCAGTACTTC
>-|TRBJ2-5|TRBV7-9|14|-
CASSLGAAAETQYF
TGTGCCAGCAGCTTAGGGGCGGCGGCAGAGACCCAGTACTTC
>-|TRBJ2-1|TRBV5-1|16|TRBD2
CASSPGLAESYNEQFF
TGCGCCAGCAGCCCGGGACTAGCGGAATCCTACAATGAGCAGTTCTTC
>few|TRBJ2-7|TRBV18|16|TRBD2
CASSPPTSGRGYEQYF
TGTGCCAGCTCACCACCGACTAGCGGGAGGGGCTACGAGCAGTACTTC
>-|TRBJ2-2|TRBV29-1|12|-
CSVDVSTGELFF
TGCAGCGTTGATGTGTCCACCGGGGAGCTGTTTTTT
>-|TRBJ2-5|TRBV29-1|9|-
CSDEETQYF
TGCAGCGACGAAGAGACCCAGTACTTC
>once|TRBJ2-3|TRBV28|15|-
CASRPGGERADTQYF
TGTGCCAGCAGACCTGGAGGAGAGAGGGCAGATACGCAGTATTTT
>many|TRBJ1-1|TRBV19|13|-
CASPRGGITEAFF
TGTGCCAGTCCTAGGGGGGGGATCACTGAAGCTTTCTTT
>-|TRBJ2-7|TRBV18|15|TRBD2
CASSPTYAGESEQYF
TGTGCCAGCTCCCCCACTTATGCGGGAGAGAGTGAGCAGTACTTC
>-|TRBJ1-4|TRBV9|14|-
CASSLAAGNEKLFF
TGTGCCAGCAGCCTGGCTGCCGGGAATGAAAAACTGTTTTTT
>once|TRBJ1-2|TRBV4-1|17|TRBD1
CASSQEWGQKRFYGYTF
TGCGCCAGCAGCCAAGAATGGGGACAGAAACGTTTCTATGGCTACACCTTC
>-|TRBJ2-2|TRBV5-1|14|-
CASSLAPITGELFF
TGCGCCAGCAGCTTGGCACCTATCACCGGGGAGCTGTTTTTT
>-|TRBJ2-1|TRBV5-1|14|-
CASSLALGFDEQFF
TGCGCCAGCAGCTTGGCGCTAGGGTTTGATGAGCAGTTCTTC
>few|TRBJ2-7|TRBV5-6|13|-
CASSFQGSHEQYF
TGTGCCAGCAGCTTTCAAGGGTCCCACGAGCAGTACTTC
>-|TRBJ2-5|TRBV5-4|13|-
CASSPGTRETQYF
TGTGCCAGCAGCCCCGGGACACGAGAGACCCAGTACTTC
>-|TRBJ2-1|TRBV2|15|TRBD2
CASRYTSGSYNEQFF
TGTGCCAGCAGGTATACTAGCGGGAGCTACAATGAGCAGTTCTTC
>-|TRBJ2-2|TRBV7-9|14|TRBD2
CASSFSGLTGELFF
TGTGCCAGCAGCTTTAGCGGGCTGACCGGGGAGCTGTTTTTT
>-|TRBJ2-3|TRBV4-1|13|-
CASSQDWRDTQYF
TGCGCCAGCAGCCAAGATTGGCGAGATACGCAGTATTTT
>-|TRBJ1-5|TRBV7-2|14|-
CASSIRQDSQPQHF
TGTGCCAGCAGCATCCGACAGGATAGTCAGCCCCAGCATTTT